This entry describes one T cell receptor (beta chain). Its antigen is not identified. CDR3 length equals 15 residues. With V trimmed by 3 bases and J by 6 bases, 11 bases remained unmatched. Germline V gene sequence: CDR1 MGHRA, CDR2 YSYEKL. This record comes from a study of immune heterogeneity within non-small cell lung tumors. Background on the study: Histology included several squamous cell carcinomas, about 11 non-squamous carcinomas and 1 unspecified tumor.

The starting template was genomic DNA from bulk tumor, 450 to 650 ng per sample. Taken during surgery, several biopsies per primary tumor were spaced as far apart as possible within the tumor mass. The cohort was untreated, with newly diagnosed non-small cell lung cancer undergoing curative surgery. Donor patients had newly diagnosed non-small cell lung cancer and were having surgery with curative intent. General study results and limits: Patients largely differed in their high-frequency T-cell receptor beta clonotypes. Recurrence of identical dominant CDR3 beta clonotypes was observed across intrapatient tumor sites, concomitant with site-unique high-frequency clones.

It was with 32 V and 13 J primers that multiplex PCR amplified TCR beta CDR3. TCRdb used MiXCR to reprocess the multiplex PCR reads, holding one entry per CDR3 protein. The sample has 9,500 or so distinct CDR3 sequences, roughly 29% seen once. The sequence came from a woman aged 50 to 60 with non-small cell lung cancer. Sequencing was done on a sample of lung tumor tissue. The genes are TRBV4-1 and TRBJ2-7; 7 bases are a match to TRBD1. CDR3 amino acids: CASSHSQGLRGEQYF. CDR3 nucleotides: TGCGCCAGCAGCCACTCACAGGGGCTCCGGGGCGAGCAGTACTTC.